The 16 T cell receptor beta chains listed next were all sequenced from one sample in a study of vaccination effects on CD4 cells after COVID-19. The data were produced by immunoSEQ multiplex PCR, yet TCRdb's version contains in-frame clones alone and is incomplete. The repertoire holds 25,000 to 30,000 clones, with about 70% as singletons. Their cognate antigens are unknown. Peptide-pool stimulation followed by sequencing identified expanded antigen-specific CD4+ clonotypes in the ViraFEST assay. Upon completion of roughly ten days in culture, CD4+ T cells were isolated. Nobody among the vaccine recipients had prior SARS-CoV-2 infection (nucleocapsid antibodies were negative). Source: CD4+ T cells from PBMCs cultured with HCoV-NL63 spike peptides, taken before COVID-19 vaccination. Receptors originate from a human donor who received a COVID-19 vaccine.

The rearrangement joins TRBV5-1 to TRBJ1-2; 11 bases are shared with TRBD1. Germline values: CDR1 SGHRS, CDR2 YFSETQ. J was trimmed by 7 bases and V by 4 bases; bases with no gene match: 9. CDR3 length equals 15 residues. For the CDR3, the DNA is TGCGCCAGCAGCCCCTGGACAGGGGGCCTGGCTGGCTACACCTTC. The encoded protein is CASSPWTGGLAGYTF.

The V and J genes are TRBV21-1 and TRBJ2-5; the table names TRBD1, a call not compared with the DNA. TRBV21-1 is listed as a pseudogene. The CDR3 is 13 amino acids. CDR3: CASSKARGETQYF. The CDR3 region has the DNA TGTGCCAGCAGCAAAGCTAGGGGGGAGACCCAGTACTTC.

The sample holds a few counts of this clone. This rearrangement joins TRBV3-1 (or the pseudogene TRBV3-2) to TRBJ1-6; D is uncertain. The CDR3 totals 14 residues. Trimming shortened V by 1 base and J by 7 bases, and 8 bases separated the two germline ends. CDR1 and CDR2 (germline): LGHDT, YNNKEL (reference sequence). The CDR3 DNA reads as TGTGCCAGCAGCCAAGTTGAGGGAAATTCACCCCTCCACTTT. Translation gives CASSQVEGNSPLHF.

This clone was recorded only once. The chain carries TRBV12-3 or TRBV12-4 and TRBJ1-4; tentative D call: TRBD1 (5 bases). This CDR3 comprises 13 residues. Between the trimmed V and J ends, which lost 8 bases and 7 bases, there was a span of 14 bases. The CDR3 DNA follows: TGTGCCAGCGGCTCGGGACTCGGTGAAAAACTGTTTTTT. Translating it yields CASGSGLGEKLFF.

The rearrangement links TRBV28 to TRBJ2-5; TRBD2 agrees at 9 bases. The CDR3 is made up of 14 amino acids. The V gene end was trimmed by 2 bases and the J gene end by 5 bases; junction bases not matched to a gene: 3. Germline assignment: CDR1 MDHEN and CDR2 SYDVKM. DNA for the CDR3: TGTGCCAGCAGTTTAGCGGGAGGGCCGGAGACCCAGTACTTC. This gives the protein CASSLAGGPETQYF.

The chain employs TRBV29-1 and TRBJ2-1; no definite D call. CDR1 is SQVTM, CDR2 ANQGSEA, per germline. Trimming left V 5 bases short and J 0 bases short, with 11 bases between. There are 14 residues in the CDR3. The CDR3 region has the DNA TGCAGCGTTATTAGCCTGAGCTCCTACAATGAGCAGTTCTTC. It specifies CSVISLSSYNEQFF.

In its sample, this clone was seen a few times. The chain has TRBV4-1 and TRBJ2-1; 9 bases agree with TRBD2. The V gene end was trimmed by 2 bases and the J gene end by 1 base; junction bases not matched to a gene: 3. CDR3 length: 16 residues. Germline V gene data show CDR1 as MGHRA and CDR2 as YSYEKL. The DNA for the CDR3 is TGCGCCAGCAGCCAATGGACTAGCGCTTCCTACAATGAGCAGTTCTTC. Protein: CASSQWTSASYNEQFF.

This chain joins TRBV18 and TRBJ2-5; D remains unclear. CDR3 size: 12 residues. V was shortened by 1 base and J by 3 bases, with 3 bases between the two germline ends. Germline V gene sequence: CDR1 KGHSH, CDR2 LQKENI. This chain's CDR3 is CASSPREETQYF. The CDR3 DNA reads TGTGCCAGCTCACCACGGGAAGAGACCCAGTACTTC.

The rearrangement joins TRBV12-3 or TRBV12-4 to TRBJ2-5, with D maybe TRBD2 (6 bases). The CDR3 is 13 amino acids. V was cut by 3 bases and J by 4 bases, with 9 bases left in between. The CDR3 nucleotides read TGTGCCAGCAGTTTCGGGGGAGGAGAGACCCAGTACTTC. Its protein is CASSFGGGETQYF.

Only one count was recorded for this clone. The V call is TRBV9, the J call TRBJ2-3; D possibly corresponds to TRBD1 (5 bases). V was clipped by 0 bases and J by 3 bases, with 20 bases between them. This CDR3 comprises 18 residues. Germline V lookup: CDR1 SGDLS, CDR2 YYNGEE. The CDR3 nucleotides read TGTGCCAGCAGCGTAGGCTTCAGGGCATCCCTAAGAACAGATACGCAGTATTTT. It encodes CASSVGFRASLRTDTQYF.

The chain couples TRBV5-1 to TRBJ1-1, with TRBD1 identical over 8 bases. Losses at the gene ends were 1 base for V and 2 bases for J; bases not matched to a gene: 4. The CDR3 extends over 15 amino acids. Germline V CDR1 and CDR2: SGHRS, YFSETQ. In nucleotides, the CDR3 is TGCGCCAGCAGCTTGAAGTCAGGGGGCAACACTGAAGCTTTCTTT. Its protein product is CASSLKSGGNTEAFF.

This clone has just a few counts. The chain is built from TRBV30 and TRBJ1-2, with a tentative D call TRBD1 (5 bases). Trimming left V 0 bases short and J 7 bases short, with 12 bases between. The germline CDR1 and CDR2 sequences are GTSNPN and SVGIG (reference sequence). The CDR3 totals 13 residues. The CDR3 DNA reads TGTGCCTGGAGTGTAAGGTTGCAGGGTGGCTACACCTTC. This translates into CAWSVRLQGGYTF.

The gene calls are TRBV14 and TRBJ2-1; 12 positions match TRBD2. There are 15 residues in the CDR3. V shed 6 bases, J shed 4 bases, and the junction held 4 bases outside the gene matches. Germline CDR1 reads SGHDN; CDR2 reads FVKESK. CDR3 nucleotides: TGTGCCAGCAGGAGGACTAGCGGGGCTTACAATGAGCAGTTCTTC. Translation gives CASRRTSGAYNEQFF.

This chain connects TRBV4-2 to TRBJ2-3, with 9 bases lining up with TRBD2. Trimming cost V 0 bases and J 3 bases; bases outside gene matches: 4. The CDR3 extends over 16 amino acids. Germline CDR1 LGHNA, CDR2 YNFKEQ. The CDR3: CASSQEAGGRTDTQYF. The DNA of the CDR3 is TGTGCCAGCAGCCAAGAAGCGGGGGGAAGAACAGATACGCAGTATTTT.

The chain is built from TRBV2 and TRBJ2-7, with 12 bases matching TRBD2. The germline CDR1 and CDR2 sequences are SNHLY and FYNNEI. The CDR3 loop spans 18 amino acids. V lost 6 bases and J lost 2; bases outside the gene matches: 14. CDR3 in DNA: TGTGCCAGCAGAAGGACGGTGGGACTAGCGGGTAGTACCTACGAGCAGTACTTC. Translating it yields CASRRTVGLAGSTYEQYF.

J is TRBJ2-7 and V is TRBV6-5, with D perhaps given as TRBD1 or TRBD2 (5 bases each). Germline CDR1 reads MNHEY; CDR2 reads SVGAGI. This CDR3 comprises 12 residues. V dropped 10 bases and J dropped 5 bases, with 15 bases sitting between them. The CDR3 here is CATHRRTNEQYF. Written as DNA, the CDR3 is TGTGCCACCCACAGGAGGACAAACGAGCAGTACTTC.